A single sample is the source of the 19 T cell receptor beta chains below, sequenced in a study of T-cell reconstitution after alpha-beta-depleted transplantation in children. Unique molecular identifiers were incorporated during preparation of the TCRbeta library. TCRdb re-derived calls from the PCR reads in MiXCR, one entry per CDR3 protein. Among hundreds of thousands of distinct CDR3 sequences listed, less than 15% were seen once. Here the sequenced sample was PBMCs, taken before TCRalphabeta/CD19-depleted stem cell transplant. The receptor source for this set is a girl under 10 years old with congenital amegakaryocytic thrombocytopenia, due to receive a stem cell transplant.

The chain employs TRBV4-1 and TRBJ1-2, with unresolved D. V was trimmed by 0 bases and J by 2 bases, leaving 10 bases between them. Germline assignment: CDR1 MGHRA and CDR2 YSYEKL. The CDR3 is 15 amino acids. CDR3 DNA: TGCGCCAGCAGCCAAGATCTTTATGGCAACTATGGCTACACCTTC. Translating it yields CASSQDLYGNYGYTF.

This clonotype was counted at least ten times. This chain uses TRBV5-1 with TRBJ2-6, with no clear D. Germline CDR1 SGHRS, CDR2 YFSETQ. The length of the CDR3 is 14 residues. V lost 2 bases and J 1 base, leaving 4 bases between the germline ends. The CDR3 bases are TGCGCCAGCAGCTTTACATCTGGGGCCAACGTCCTGACTTTC. It encodes CASSFTSGANVLTF.

The sample holds many counts of this clonotype. The chain links TRBV20-1 to TRBJ2-4; D gene uncertain. The CDR3 sequence is 10 residues long. Per germline, CDR1 DFQATT and CDR2 SNEGSKA (reference sequence). Trimming cost V 7 bases and J 7 bases, with 8 bases left between them. CDR3 in amino acids: CSVGVNIQYF. CDR3 DNA: TGCAGTGTAGGTGTTAACATTCAGTACTTC.

This clonotype was picked up many times. The chain has TRBV29-1 and TRBJ2-1, with 12 nucleotides matching TRBD2. The CDR3 spans 14 residues. Germline CDR1 is SQVTM and CDR2 is ANQGSEA. The ends lost 4 bases at V and 7 bases at J; junction bases unmatched: 5. The CDR3 loop is CSVGGLAGGNEQFF. In nucleotides, the CDR3 is TGCAGCGTTGGAGGCCTAGCGGGAGGGAATGAGCAGTTCTTC.

This clonotype was detected only a few times. The chain couples TRBV5-1 to TRBJ2-7, with 7 bases that match TRBD1. The junction had 11 bases not matched to a gene; V was cut back by 2 bases and J by 0 bases. CDR3 length equals 17 residues. Germline CDR1 reads SGHRS; CDR2 reads YFSETQ. The CDR3 nucleotides are TGCGCCAGCAGCTTAACGGGCCTTAGGGACAGCTCCTACGAGCAGTACTTC. This translates into CASSLTGLRDSSYEQYF.

About this clonotype: The junction differs from germline at one of its ends, possibly a read error. V is TRBV6-2 or TRBV6-3 and J is TRBJ1-5; no reliable D call. The CDR3 extends over 12 amino acids. CDR1 MNHEY and CDR2 SVGEGT come from the germline V gene. The CDR3 protein is CASGEHGQPQLF. CDR3 nucleotides: TGTGCCAGCGGTGAACATGGTCAGCCCCAGCTTTTT.

This clonotype has at least ten counts. This chain uses TRBV28 with TRBJ2-5; D unclear. From germline, CDR1 is MDHEN and CDR2 SYDVKM. The CDR3 has 11 residues. With 7 bases removed from V and 6 bases from J, the gap between germline ends came to 9 bases. The CDR3 region has the DNA TGTGCCAGCACATCGATCCAGACCCAGTACTTC. Amino acids: CASTSIQTQYF.

The chain combines TRBV5-5 with TRBJ2-7; D is unresolved. CDR3 size: 14 residues. V was cut by 4 bases and J by 1 base, with 12 bases left in between. Looked up from germline, CDR1 is SGHKS and CDR2 is YYEKEE (reference sequence). CDR3 in amino acids: CASSPGQTSYEQYF. The DNA of the CDR3 is TGTGCCAGCAGCCCGGGCCAGACATCCTACGAGCAGTACTTC. The whole variable domain, filled in from reference TRBV5-5 and TRBJ2-7, reads DAGVTQSPTHLIKTRGQQVTLRCSPISGHKSVSWYQQVLGQGPQFIFQYYEKEERGRGNFPDRFSARQFPNYSSELNVNALLLGDSALYLCASSPGQTSYEQYFGPGTRLTVT.

The sample holds many counts of this clonotype. The V and J genes are TRBV5-1 and TRBJ1-1; D may be TRBD1 (6 bases). V gave up 7 bases and J gave up 2 bases, with 9 bases separating them. CDR3 size: 12 residues. CDR1 and CDR2 from the germline V gene are SGHRS and YFSETQ. The CDR3 loop is CASGQINTEAFF. DNA for the CDR3: TGCGCCAGCGGACAGATAAACACTGAAGCTTTCTTT.

In this sample, this clonotype turned up once. This is likely a read error, given that the CDR3 carries no conserved phenylalanine or tryptophan at its end. This chain links TRBV5-1 with TRBJ2-2; D remains unclear. Looked up from germline, CDR1 is SGHRS and CDR2 is YFSETQ. CDR3 length: 11 residues. The germline V and J ends were trimmed by 2 bases and 6 bases, with 2 bases remaining between them. The CDR3 reads CASSFAGELFL. The CDR3, as DNA: TGCGCCAGCAGCTTTGCCGGGGAGCTGTTTTTA.

The CDR3 is CAISELLFQASGETQYF. The CDR3 coding sequence is TGTGCCATCAGTGAGCTCCTCTTCCAGGCTAGCGGAGAGACCCAGTACTTC. The chain recombines TRBV10-3 with TRBJ2-5, with TRBD2 matching 7 bases. CDR3 length equals 17 residues. V shed 2 bases, J shed 4 bases, and the junction held 13 bases outside the gene matches. Germline V CDR1 and CDR2: ENHRY, SYGVKD.

This clonotype was picked up a small number of times. This rearrangement joins TRBV27 to TRBJ1-2; D unresolved. Trimming pared 4 bases from V and 6 bases from J, leaving 9 bases between. Germline loops: CDR1 MNHEY, CDR2 SMNVEV (reference sequence). CDR3 size: 12 residues. CDR3 region: CASSSNLNGYTF. The CDR3, as DNA: TGTGCCAGCAGTTCGAACCTAAATGGCTACACCTTC.

Note on this clonotype: A read error may explain this, as a much larger clone is one base away. Here the CDR3 reads CSVVVTSGDTRELFF. The CDR3 bases are TGCAGCGTTGTCGTAACTAGCGGGGACACCCGGGAGCTGTTTTTT. This chain connects TRBV29-1 to TRBJ2-2, with 10 positions matching TRBD2. CDR1 is SQVTM, CDR2 ANQGSEA, per germline. CDR3 length: 15 amino acids.

The rearrangement links TRBV20-1 to TRBJ2-5; 9 bases are shared with TRBD2. Unmatched junction bases numbered 11, after V lost 1 base and J lost 5 bases. CDR3 length equals 16 residues. Germline V gene sequence: CDR1 DFQATT, CDR2 SNEGSKA (reference sequence). The CDR3 is CSARGGSGGRGETQYF. The CDR3 DNA is TGCAGTGCTAGAGGGGGTAGCGGGGGTCGTGGGGAGACCCAGTACTTC.

The chain is built from TRBV6-5 and TRBJ2-2; the D is unclear. V lost 2 bases, J lost 3 bases, and 10 bases lay in between. CDR3 size: 15 residues. The V gene's germline CDR1 is MNHEY and CDR2 SVGAGI. CDR3 DNA: TGTGCCAGCAGTTACGTGGCAGGATACACCGGGGAGCTGTTTTTT. This translates into CASSYVAGYTGELFF.

The table lists this clonotype with many counts. The V gene is TRBV2, the J gene TRBJ2-7, with D perhaps TRBD2 (6 bases). Germline lookup yields CDR1 SNHLY and CDR2 FYNNEI. V was cut by 8 bases and J by 5 bases, with 16 bases left in between. The length of the CDR3 is 13 residues. The CDR3 sequence: CASRWGEYNEQYF. The CDR3 coding sequence is TGTGCCAGCCGCTGGGGGGAGTACAACGAGCAGTACTTC.

Written as DNA, the CDR3 is TGTGCCAGCAGGGGGGGAGGGAACTCAGATACGCAGTATTTT. The encoded protein is CASRGGGNSDTQYF. The chain has TRBV7-8 and TRBJ2-3; 7 bases are shared with TRBD2. V trimming: 6 bases; J trimming: 4 bases; junction bases outside the gene matches: 7. The CDR3 is 14 amino acids. The germline CDR1 and CDR2 sequences are SGHVS and FQNEAQ.

In its sample, this clonotype was seen many times. V usage is TRBV13 and J usage is TRBJ2-7; unclear D gene. The germline V gene has CDR1 PRHDT and CDR2 FYEKMQ (reference sequence). The CDR3 totals 14 residues. V lost 3 bases and J lost 6, with 15 bases in between. The DNA of the CDR3 is TGTGCCAGCAGCTTCTTTTCGGGCCTAGGCGAGCAGTACTTC. Translating it yields CASSFFSGLGEQYF.

This clonotype was detected ten times or more. V gene TRBV7-9 combines with J gene TRBJ1-2, with 9 positions matching TRBD1. V was pared by 5 bases and J by 5 bases, with 3 bases of the junction left unmatched. This CDR3 region has 13 residues. Germline loops: CDR1 SEHNR, CDR2 FQNEAQ (reference sequence). The CDR3: CASSTGQGYGYTF. The CDR3 DNA is TGTGCCAGCAGCACCGGACAGGGGTATGGCTACACCTTC.